This T cell receptor (beta chain) was observed in a study of blood T cell repertoires in COVID-19. At the level of the study: Both acute and convalescent COVID-19 samples were obtained from the United States, Italy and Spain.

This table comes from immunoSEQ multiplex PCR, and its TCRdb copy is limited to in-frame clones, with some not included. The table records 50,000 to 80,000 clones, more than 75% of them present only once. Germline V gives CDR1 SQVTM, CDR2 ANQGSEA. Trimming at V came to 6 bases and at J to 8 bases, leaving 9 bases not matched to a gene. CDR3 length equals 13 residues. Patients of the Seattle cohort, enrolled during active infection, were followed longitudinally. The rearrangement uses TRBV29-1 and TRBJ1-4; TRBD1 matches 7 bases. The specimen sequenced was peripheral blood. This clonotype was obtained from a man between 60 and 75 years old with COVID-19, enrolled during active disease. The CDR3 sequence: CSVKTGSNEKLFF. CDR3 nucleotides: TGCAGCGTCAAGACAGGGTCCAACGAAAAACTGTTTTTT.